The 18 T cell receptor beta chains reported below all come from one sample, sequenced in a study of T cells after yellow fever vaccination. TCRdb ran MiXCR on the 5' RACE reads and lists one entry per CDR3 protein. The sample yields 300,000 or so distinct CDR3 sequences, 7.5% to 9% seen once. The starting material was CD4+ T cells sorted from PBMCs, obtained 5 days after the yellow fever booster vaccination. Receptor source: a man between 18 and 29 years old who received the YFV17D yellow fever vaccine.

This clonotype was observed at least ten times. Here the CDR3 DNA reads TGTGCCAGCAGCAGTCTTGGCAGGGGTGGCTACACCTTC. This encodes CASSSLGRGGYTF. The J gene is TRBJ1-2, the V gene TRBV3-1, with D maybe TRBD1 (6 bases). The V gene lost 5 bases and the J gene lost 7 bases, with 14 bases spanning the gap. Germline V gives CDR1 LGHDT, CDR2 YNNKEL (reference sequence). There are 13 residues in the CDR3.

This clonotype was seen only a few times. The rearrangement uses TRBV6-5 and TRBJ2-1; D remains ambiguous. This CDR3 has 11 residues. With 2 bases removed from V and 8 bases from J, the gap between germline ends came to 4 bases. Germline CDR1 and CDR2: MNHEY and SVGAGI. CDR3 region: CASSYGYEQFF. CDR3 bases: TGTGCCAGCAGTTACGGTTATGAGCAGTTCTTC.

The gene calls are TRBV7-9 and TRBJ2-3; 12 bases fit TRBD2. V gave up 6 bases and J gave up 5 bases; unmatched junction bases: 18. The CDR3 contains 19 residues. Germline V gene data show CDR1 as SEHNR and CDR2 as FQNEAQ (reference sequence). The CDR3 bases are TGTGCCAGCAGGCCACCGGGACTAGCGGGCGCCCCGGTAGGAGATACGCAGTATTTT. Translation: CASRPPGLAGAPVGDTQYF.

This clonotype was detected a few times. This chain links TRBV11-2 with TRBJ2-7; TRBD2 might be the D (6 bases). The CDR3 loop spans 17 amino acids. The V and J ends lost 0 bases and 0 bases respectively, with 15 bases between them. The germline V gene encodes CDR1 SGHAT and CDR2 FQNNGV. The CDR3 DNA follows: TGTGCCAGCAGCTTAGATCGAGGGGACTTCATCTCCTACGAGCAGTACTTC. This codes for CASSLDRGDFISYEQYF.

In this sample, this clonotype turned up a few times. The chain combines TRBV18 with TRBJ2-1; no definite D call. V was pared by 2 bases and J by 0 bases, with 5 bases between. CDR3 size: 14 residues. Germline V gene lookup returns CDR1 KGHSH and CDR2 LQKENI. The DNA of the CDR3 is TGTGCCAGCTCACCAAGTAGCTCCTACAATGAGCAGTTCTTC. It codes for CASSPSSSYNEQFF. The whole variable domain, remainder taken from reference TRBV18 and TRBJ2-1, is NAGVMQNPRHLVRRRGQEARLRCSPMKGHSHVYWYRQLPEEGLKFMVYLQKENIIDESGMPKERFSAEFPKEGPSILRIQQVVRGDSAAYFCASSPSSSYNEQFFGPGTRLTVL.

At least ten counts were recorded for this clonotype. V gene TRBV7-9 combines with J gene TRBJ1-1, with unresolved D. Germline-derived CDR1 and CDR2 are SEHNR and FQNEAQ (reference sequence). The CDR3 extends over 11 amino acids. With 2 bases removed from V and 11 bases from J, the gap between germline ends came to 9 bases. In DNA, the CDR3 is TGTGCCAGCAGCTTACGGGGAGCGGCTTTCTTT. Its translation is CASSLRGAAFF.

This sequence joins TRBV29-1 and TRBJ2-3; D is unclear. The CDR3 totals 10 residues. Germline V lookup: CDR1 SQVTM, CDR2 ANQGSEA. The V end lost 7 bases, the J end lost 5 bases, and 7 bases lay between the germline ends. In DNA form, the CDR3 reads TGCAGCGCCATGGAAGATACGCAGTATTTT. This encodes CSAMEDTQYF.

The V call is TRBV29-1, the J call TRBJ2-1, with D maybe TRBD1 (5 bases). V was clipped by 4 bases and J by 5 bases, with 15 bases between them. This CDR3 region has 14 residues. Germline lookup yields CDR1 SQVTM and CDR2 ANQGSEA. CDR3 DNA sequence: TGCAGCGTTGTAAGGGGTTGGGGTGACAATGAGCAGTTCTTC. Translation: CSVVRGWGDNEQFF.

The chain employs TRBV7-8 and TRBJ2-7; 9 positions match TRBD1. The ends lost 5 bases at V and 9 bases at J; junction bases unmatched: 23. Germline V gene sequence: CDR1 SGHVS, CDR2 FQNEAQ. The CDR3 extends over 18 amino acids. The CDR3 coding sequence is TGTGCCAGCAGCGCCACCCGGGACAGGGCACCGGTACGCATTGGGCAGTACGTC. It encodes CASSATRDRAPVRIGQYV.

V usage is TRBV5-1 and J usage is TRBJ2-1; D gene uncertain. From germline, CDR1 is SGHRS and CDR2 YFSETQ. Trimming took off 0 bases at V and 7 bases at J, with 14 bases between the two ends. The CDR3 covers 15 residues. CDR3 in amino acids: CASSLGRAFGNEQFF. CDR3 sequence (DNA): TGCGCCAGCAGCTTGGGAAGAGCCTTTGGGAATGAGCAGTTCTTC. The full variable domain, in which reference TRBV5-1 and TRBJ2-1 provide the parts outside the CDR3, is KAGVTQTPRYLIKTRGQQVTLSCSPISGHRSVSWYQQTPGQGLQFLFEYFSETQRNKGNFPGRFSGRQFSNSRSEMNVSTLELGDSALYLCASSLGRAFGNEQFFGPGTRLTVL.

The J gene is TRBJ1-4, the V gene TRBV6-6; D is unresolved. CDR1 and CDR2 from the germline V gene are MNHNY and SVGAGI (reference sequence). The V end lost 8 bases, the J end lost 7 bases, and 17 bases lay between the germline ends. This CDR3 region has 14 residues. The CDR3 DNA reads as TGTGCCAGCGAGGGCCCTACCGGTGGTGAAAAACTGTTTTTT. Its protein product is CASEGPTGGEKLFF.

The chain is built from TRBV7-2 and TRBJ2-3; D tentatively reads TRBD1 or TRBD2 (5 bases each). There are 14 residues in the CDR3. Germline CDR1 and CDR2: SGHTA and FQGNSA. Trimming stripped 5 bases from V and 3 bases from J, with 12 bases between. This CDR3 is CASSLGDGTDTQYF. The CDR3 DNA is TGTGCCAGCAGCCTGGGGGATGGTACAGATACGCAGTATTTT.

The V and J genes are TRBV18 and TRBJ1-5; D gene unclear. Germline V gives CDR1 KGHSH, CDR2 LQKENI. This CDR3 has 13 residues. Trimming took off 0 bases at V and 4 bases at J, with 4 bases between the two ends. CDR3 amino acids: CASSPPGNQPQHF. CDR3 sequence (DNA): TGTGCCAGCTCACCACCGGGGAATCAGCCCCAGCATTTT. Using reference TRBV18 and TRBJ1-5 for the parts outside the CDR3, the full variable domain is NAGVMQNPRHLVRRRGQEARLRCSPMKGHSHVYWYRQLPEEGLKFMVYLQKENIIDESGMPKERFSAEFPKEGPSILRIQQVVRGDSAAYFCASSPPGNQPQHFGDGTRLSIL.

Only a few counts were recorded for this clonotype. V is TRBV9 and J is TRBJ1-3; maybe TRBD1 (6 bases). The V gene's germline CDR1 is SGDLS and CDR2 YYNGEE. The germline V and J ends were trimmed by 4 bases and 6 bases, with 14 bases remaining between them. This CDR3 comprises 14 residues. CDR3 DNA: TGTGCCAGCAGCCCTGGGGGGGGCGAAAACACCATATATTTT. Translation: CASSPGGGENTIYF.

In this sample, this clonotype turned up many times. The chain carries TRBV15 and TRBJ2-4; TRBD1 or TRBD2 may be the D gene (5 bases each). V was cut by 1 base and J by 0 bases, with 22 bases left in between. This CDR3 contains 20 residues. Germline V CDR1 and CDR2: LNHNV, YYDKDF (reference sequence). DNA of the CDR3: TGTGCCACCAGCAGAGGACCAACCCGGGACGTAGCTTTAGCCAAAAACATTCAGTACTTC. Amino acid sequence: CATSRGPTRDVALAKNIQYF.

The genes are TRBV6-2 or TRBV6-3 and TRBJ2-4; the D is unclear. V shed 3 bases and J shed 0 bases, with 15 bases lying between them. Germline-derived CDR1 and CDR2 are MNHEY and SVGEGT. CDR3 length: 17 residues. DNA for the CDR3: TGTGCCAGCAGTTATGGAGTGGGTCCCTTAGCCAAAAACATTCAGTACTTC. Protein sequence: CASSYGVGPLAKNIQYF.

This chain links TRBV11-2 with TRBJ1-4; 8 nucleotides match TRBD1. With 5 bases clipped from V and 6 bases from J, the junction kept 5 bases outside the gene matches. CDR3 length: 14 residues. The germline V gene encodes CDR1 SGHAT and CDR2 FQNNGV. The CDR3 DNA is TGTGCCAGCAGCGCCCGACAGGGGTATGAAAAACTGTTTTTT. This gives the protein CASSARQGYEKLFF.

At least ten counts were recorded for this clonotype. The CDR3 reads CASSFGGRTTDTQYF. The DNA of the CDR3 is TGTGCCAGCAGTTTTGGAGGGCGGACCACAGATACGCAGTATTTT. This chain joins TRBV28 and TRBJ2-3; maybe TRBD2 (6 bases). The CDR3 totals 15 residues. Trimming pared 3 bases from V and 2 bases from J, leaving 12 bases between. Germline CDR1 MDHEN, CDR2 SYDVKM.